What follows are 12 T cell receptor beta chains derived from one specimen sequenced in a study of control samples from healthy donors and cancer patients. Assay: immunoSEQ multiplex PCR; the TCRdb copy retains only in-frame clones and omits some. The sample has about 110,000 clones, 90% seen once; the top ten hold 4% to 5.5%. Sequencing was performed on blood. The receptor set was obtained from a human donor in good health. The donor label of this sample is uncertain.

The chain couples TRBV7-2 to TRBJ1-3, with D perhaps TRBD1 (6 bases). Looked up from germline, CDR1 is SGHTA and CDR2 is FQGNSA. The length of the CDR3 is 17 residues. Trimming took off 5 bases at V and 0 bases at J, with 17 bases between the two ends. In DNA form, the CDR3 reads TGTGCCAGCAGCGCAAAACCTCGGGACACCTCTGGAAACACCATATATTTT. This codes for CASSAKPRDTSGNTIYF.

There are a few counts of this clone. The chain uses TRBV7-3 and TRBJ2-1, with D tentatively TRBD1 or TRBD2 (7 bases each). Trimming left V 5 bases short and J 9 bases short, with 20 bases between. This CDR3 region has 15 residues. The germline V gene has CDR1 SGHTA and CDR2 FQGTGA. CDR3 sequence (DNA): TGTGCCAGCAGCCCGATCTTGGGAGGGGGCAGTGAGCAGTTCTTC. It is translated as CASSPILGGGSEQFF.

This chain connects TRBV3-1 (or the pseudogene TRBV3-2) to TRBJ1-1; perhaps TRBD1 as D (5 bases). Germline CDR1 and CDR2: LGHDT and YNNKEL (reference sequence). This CDR3 is built from 14 residues. V was cut by 1 base and J by 1 base, with 7 bases left in between. Here the CDR3 reads CASSQAGANTEAFF. For the CDR3, the DNA is TGTGCCAGCAGCCAAGCTGGGGCGAACACTGAAGCTTTCTTT.

This chain links TRBV6-5 with TRBJ2-7; D unresolved. Trimming removed 4 bases at V and 3 bases at J, with 13 bases between. The CDR3 is 14 residues long. Germline-derived CDR1 and CDR2 are MNHEY and SVGAGI. The CDR3 region is CASSSQRSYYEQYF. For the CDR3, the DNA is TGTGCCAGCAGTTCACAGAGAAGCTACTACGAGCAGTACTTC.

The chain combines TRBV20-1 with TRBJ1-1, with TRBD1 matching 7 bases. The CDR3 runs 12 residues. The V gene's germline CDR1 is DFQATT and CDR2 SNEGSKA (reference sequence). The J segment lost 4 bases and the V segment lost 3 bases, leaving 2 bases of the junction unmatched. The CDR3 loop is CSASDRVTEAFF. In DNA form, the CDR3 reads TGCAGTGCTAGTGACAGGGTCACTGAAGCTTTCTTT.

CDR3 DNA: TGTGCCAGCAGCCGGGGGGCGGGTCAGCCCCAGCATTTT. Translated: CASSRGAGQPQHF. This chain links TRBV14 with TRBJ1-5, with D possibly TRBD1 on 6 matching bases. This CDR3 spans 13 amino acids. Germline CDR1 reads SGHDN; CDR2 reads FVKESK. Trimming cost V 4 bases and J 6 bases, with 10 bases left between them. Combining the CDR3 with reference TRBV14 and TRBJ1-5 gives the whole variable domain EAGVTQFPSHSVIEKGQTVTLRCDPISGHDNLYWYRRVMGKEIKFLLHFVKESKQDESGMPNNRFLAERTGGTYSTLKVQPAELEDSGVYFCASSRGAGQPQHFGDGTRLSIL.

This rearrangement joins TRBV27 to TRBJ2-2, with 7 bases that match TRBD2. This CDR3 is 14 amino acids long. Looked up from germline, CDR1 is MNHEY and CDR2 is SMNVEV (reference sequence). V gave up 5 bases and J gave up 5 bases; unmatched junction bases: 5. CDR3 amino acids: CASSPREGTGELFF. As DNA, the CDR3 is TGTGCCAGCAGTCCCAGGGAGGGGACCGGGGAGCTGTTTTTT.

Points on this clone: Within the sample, other DNA sequences also encode this same CDR3. The chain carries TRBV18 and TRBJ1-3; no clear D. The CDR3 length is 13 residues. CDR1 and CDR2 from the germline V gene are KGHSH and LQKENI. V lost 5 bases to trimming and J lost 1 base, with 6 bases between them. The CDR3 nucleotides read TGTGCCAGCTCAAGGCAGTCTGGAAACACCATATATTTT. It specifies CASSRQSGNTIYF.

V usage is TRBV6-1 and J usage is TRBJ2-3; 12 bases align to TRBD1. Per germline, CDR1 MNHNS and CDR2 SASEGT. Losses at the gene ends were 3 bases for V and 6 bases for J; bases not matched to a gene: 1. CDR3 length equals 14 residues. CDR3 protein: CASSEGQGADTQYF. In nucleotides, the CDR3 is TGTGCCAGCAGTGAGGGACAGGGGGCGGATACGCAGTATTTT.

V usage is TRBV7-2 and J usage is TRBJ2-2; 7 bases fit TRBD2. The germline V gene has CDR1 SGHTA and CDR2 FQGNSA. Trimming took 5 bases from V and 8 from J; bases not matched to a gene: 8. The CDR3 length is 14 residues. For the CDR3, the DNA is TGTGCCAGCAGCCCAGGACTAGTATGGGGGGAGCTGTTTTTT. Its translation: CASSPGLVWGELFF. The full variable domain, rest sourced from reference TRBV7-2 and TRBJ2-2, is GAGVSQSPSNKVTEKGKDVELRCDPISGHTALYWYRQSLGQGLEFLIYFQGNSAPDKSGLPSDRFSAERTGGSVSTLTIQRTQQEDSAVYLCASSPGLVWGELFFGEGSRLTVL.

This chain connects TRBV18 to TRBJ1-1; D perhaps matches TRBD1 (5 bases). V lost 8 bases and J lost 0, with 16 bases in between. CDR1 KGHSH and CDR2 LQKENI come from the germline V gene. CDR3 length: 15 residues. This CDR3 reads CASHQLSGVNTEAFF. CDR3 in DNA: TGTGCCAGCCACCAGCTCTCGGGGGTGAACACTGAAGCTTTCTTT.

The rearrangement joins TRBV3-1 (or the pseudogene TRBV3-2) to TRBJ2-7; D remains unclear. Trimming cost V 4 bases and J 8 bases, with 15 bases left between them. Germline V gene data show CDR1 as LGHDT and CDR2 as YNNKEL (reference sequence). This CDR3 spans 13 amino acids. The CDR3 protein is CASSRWQDLKQYF. Here the CDR3 DNA reads TGTGCCAGCAGCCGGTGGCAGGATCTTAAGCAGTACTTC.